This section outlines one T cell receptor (beta chain) sequence together with its context. Its specificity is unknown. This record comes from a study of STAT5B mutations in CD4+ large granular lymphocyte leukemia. Study information: Among healthy donors, a particular HLA allele went with more CDR3 'QG' motifs. Study-wide results and limits: Compared with healthy controls (2/35), patient top clones favored TRBV06 (8/27). 25% of private leukemic clonotypes occurred rarely in other patients' non-leukemic repertoires.

The assay was run at survey level. The repertoire was sequenced with immunoSEQ multiplex PCR; TCRdb's copy has only in-frame clones and lacks some. This table has around 29,000 clones, approximately 80% appearing once. The CDR3 is 14 residues long. The germline V gene has CDR1 SGHTA and CDR2 FQGNSA. V lost 3 bases to trimming and J lost 7 bases, with 13 bases between them. The clonotype was recovered from a human donor in good health. Sequencing was performed on CD4+ T cells from blood buffy coats. The chain combines TRBV7-2 with TRBJ1-5, with D unresolved. For the CDR3, the DNA is TGTGCCAGCAGCTTTATTGGAGAACGGCAGCCCCAGCATTTT. It translates to CASSFIGERQPQHF.